This record concerns one T cell receptor beta chain sequence. What it recognizes is unknown. The data derive from a study of beta chain features in type 1 diabetes. Study-wide results and limits: The naive, central memory and Treg TCRB repertoires of patients appeared to be more similar to one another than those of healthy donors. Insertions at VDJ junctions were less frequent in type 1 diabetes patients. These patients also deleted more nucleotides at the same junctions.

All of the isolated RNA was reverse transcribed, so expressed TCRB transcripts were sequenced. Deep immunoSEQ sequencing covered naive, central memory and regulatory T cell samples. Repertoires were generated with immunoSEQ multiplex PCR, while TCRdb's copy carries only in-frame clones and drops some. The data show around 190,000 clones, approximately 13% seen once. Deletions cut 4 bases from V and 9 bases from J, with 19 bases between. Germline V CDR1 and CDR2: MNHEY, SVGAGI. The CDR3 is 15 amino acids. Staining for CD45RO/CCR7/CD25/CD127/CD95/CD27 allowed sorting of CD4+ naive, central memory, regulatory and stem cell-like memory cells.

The sequence came from a woman aged 18 to 35 in good health. The sequenced sample consisted of central memory CD4+ T cells from blood. This chain uses TRBV6-5 with TRBJ2-1; a weak D match, TRBD1 (8 bases). CDR3 DNA: TGTGCCAGCAGTTCCCCTAGGACAGGGAGGGGTGAGCAGTTCTTC. Translation: CASSSPRTGRGEQFF.